Listed here is a single T cell receptor (beta chain). V dropped 5 bases and J dropped 1 base, with 18 bases sitting between them. Germline CDR1 SGHTA, CDR2 FQGNSA. The CDR3 is 17 residues long. The sample originates from a study of T-cell reconstitution after alpha-beta-depleted transplantation in children. Preparation of the TCRbeta library used unique molecular identifiers. Each CDR3 protein gets one entry after TCRdb re-called the PCR reads with MiXCR. This sample has 600,000 to 700,000 distinct CDR3 sequences, with 16% found just once. Sequenced here: PBMCs from the stem cell graft donor, sampled from the stem cell graft. This receptor was obtained from a human donor who donated a stem cell graft to a child with acute myeloid leukemia. The chain recombines TRBV7-2 with TRBJ1-5; no clear D. CDR3 in amino acids: CASSPYTDSLSNQPQHF. CDR3 DNA sequence: TGTGCCAGCAGCCCGTATACTGACTCTCTAAGCAATCAGCCCCAGCATTTT. The full variable domain, with the rest looked up from reference TRBV7-2 and TRBJ1-5, is GAGVSQSPSNKVTEKGKDVELRCDPISGHTALYWYRQSLGQGLEFLIYFQGNSAPDKSGLPSDRFSAERTGGSVSTLTIQRTQQEDSAVYLCASSPYTDSLSNQPQHFGDGTRLSIL.